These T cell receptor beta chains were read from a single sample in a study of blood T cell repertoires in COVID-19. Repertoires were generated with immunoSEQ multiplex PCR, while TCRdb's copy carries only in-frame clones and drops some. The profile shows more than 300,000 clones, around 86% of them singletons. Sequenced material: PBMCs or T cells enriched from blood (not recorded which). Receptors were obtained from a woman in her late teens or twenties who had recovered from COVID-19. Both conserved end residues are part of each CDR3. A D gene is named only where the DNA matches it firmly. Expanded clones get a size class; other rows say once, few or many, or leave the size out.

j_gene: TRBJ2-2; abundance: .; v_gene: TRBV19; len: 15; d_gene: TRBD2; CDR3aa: CASSIEGRGTGELFF; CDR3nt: TGTGCCAGTAGTATAGAAGGGCGGGGGACCGGGGAGCTGTTTTTT
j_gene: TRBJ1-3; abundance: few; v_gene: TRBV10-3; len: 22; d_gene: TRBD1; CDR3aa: CAIRSTGKSKTTGVTSGNTIYF; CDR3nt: TGTGCCATCAGGTCGACAGGGAAGTCGAAAACAACCGGGGTCACCTCTGGAAACACCATATATTTT
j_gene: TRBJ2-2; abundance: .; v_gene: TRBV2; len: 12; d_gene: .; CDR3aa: CASKLNTGELFF; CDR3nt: TGTGCCAGCAAATTAAACACCGGGGAGCTGTTTTTT
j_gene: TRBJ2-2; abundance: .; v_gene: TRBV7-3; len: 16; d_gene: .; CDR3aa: CASSSPGGGVTGELFF; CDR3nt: TGTGCCAGCAGCTCCCCCGGCGGGGGCGTAACCGGGGAGCTGTTTTTT
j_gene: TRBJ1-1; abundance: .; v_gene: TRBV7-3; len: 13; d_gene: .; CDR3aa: CASSLTRRTEAFF; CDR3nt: TGTGCCAGCAGCCTCACAAGGAGGACTGAAGCTTTCTTT
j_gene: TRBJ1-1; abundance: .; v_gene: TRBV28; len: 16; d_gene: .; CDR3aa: CASSWLLGGGNTEAFF; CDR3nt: TGTGCCAGCAGTTGGCTCCTTGGGGGCGGGAACACTGAAGCTTTCTTT
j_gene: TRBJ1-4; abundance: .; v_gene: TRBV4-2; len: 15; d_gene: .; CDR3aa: CASSPGVYLNEKLFF; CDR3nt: TGTGCCAGCAGCCCCGGAGTATACTTAAATGAAAAACTGTTTTTT
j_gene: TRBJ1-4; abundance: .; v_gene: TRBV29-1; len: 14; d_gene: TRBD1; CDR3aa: CSVADRGPNEKLFF; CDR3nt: TGCAGCGTTGCGGACAGGGGACCGAATGAAAAACTGTTTTTT
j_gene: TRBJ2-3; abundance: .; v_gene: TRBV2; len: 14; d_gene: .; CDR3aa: CASSDDEGRATQYF; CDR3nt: TGTGCCAGCAGTGACGACGAGGGCCGGGCTACGCAGTATTTT
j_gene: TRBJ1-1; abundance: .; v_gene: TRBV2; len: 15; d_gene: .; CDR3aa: CASSGVGRGNSEAFF; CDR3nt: TGTGCCAGCAGTGGAGTGGGCCGGGGGAACAGTGAAGCTTTCTTT
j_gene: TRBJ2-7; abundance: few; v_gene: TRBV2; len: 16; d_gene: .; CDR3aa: CASSQASGALGYEQYF; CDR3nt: TGTGCCAGCAGTCAAGCCAGCGGAGCCCTCGGGTACGAGCAGTACTTC
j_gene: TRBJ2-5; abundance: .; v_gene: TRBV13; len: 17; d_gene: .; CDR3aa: CASSLTAWGVYQETQYF; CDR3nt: TGTGCCAGCAGCTTAACAGCGTGGGGGGTGTACCAAGAGACCCAGTACTTC
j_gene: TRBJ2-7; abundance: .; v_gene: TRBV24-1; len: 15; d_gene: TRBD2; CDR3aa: CATSDPTSGRNEQYF; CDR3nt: TGTGCCACCAGTGATCCGACTAGCGGGAGGAATGAGCAGTACTTC
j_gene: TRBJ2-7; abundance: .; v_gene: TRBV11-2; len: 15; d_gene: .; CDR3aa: CASSPAGPPIYEQYF; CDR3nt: TGTGCCAGCAGCCCCGCTGGGCCCCCTATCTACGAGCAGTACTTC
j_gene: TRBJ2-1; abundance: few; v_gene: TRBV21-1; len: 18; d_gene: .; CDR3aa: CASSRTSGDPPSYNEQFF; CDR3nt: TGTGCCAGCAGCAGGACTAGCGGGGACCCCCCTTCATACAATGAGCAGTTCTTC